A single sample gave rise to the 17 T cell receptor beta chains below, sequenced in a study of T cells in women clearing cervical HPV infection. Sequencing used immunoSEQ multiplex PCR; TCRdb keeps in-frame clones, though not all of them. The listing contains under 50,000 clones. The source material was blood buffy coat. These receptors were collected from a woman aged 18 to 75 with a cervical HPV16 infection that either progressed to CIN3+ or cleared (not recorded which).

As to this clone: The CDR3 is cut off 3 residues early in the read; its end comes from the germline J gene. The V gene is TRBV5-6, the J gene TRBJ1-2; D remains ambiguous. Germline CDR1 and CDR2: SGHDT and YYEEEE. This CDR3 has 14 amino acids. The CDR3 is CASSLYSTSQAYTF. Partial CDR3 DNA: TGTGCCAGCAGCTTGTACAGCACTTCTCAGGCC.

The CDR3 is CASSYYSTSDEQFF. The CDR3 bases that were read are TGTGCCAGCAGCTACTACTCGACTAGCGATGAG. The chain has TRBV7-3 and TRBJ2-1, with 8 nucleotides matching TRBD2. The read gets to within 3 residues of the CDR3 end, and the germline J gene fills in the rest. The germline V gene encodes CDR1 SGHTA and CDR2 FQGTGA. The V and J ends lost 4 bases and 8 bases, in that order; junction bases with no gene match: 7. This CDR3 spans 14 amino acids.

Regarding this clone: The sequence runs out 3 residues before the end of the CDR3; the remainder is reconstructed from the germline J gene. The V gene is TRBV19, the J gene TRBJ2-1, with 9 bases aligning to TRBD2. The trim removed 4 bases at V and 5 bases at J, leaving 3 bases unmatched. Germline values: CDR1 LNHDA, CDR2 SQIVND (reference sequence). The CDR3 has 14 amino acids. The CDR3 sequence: CASSSSSGNNEQFF. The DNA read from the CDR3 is TGTGCCAGTAGTAGTTCTAGCGGGAACAATGAG.

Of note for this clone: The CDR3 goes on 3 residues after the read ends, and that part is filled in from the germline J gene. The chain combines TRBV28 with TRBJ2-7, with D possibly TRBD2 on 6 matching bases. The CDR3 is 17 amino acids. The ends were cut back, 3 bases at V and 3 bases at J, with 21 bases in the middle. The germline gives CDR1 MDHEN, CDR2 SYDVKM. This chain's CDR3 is CASSLDKVESSGYEQYF. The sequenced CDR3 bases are TGTGCCAGCAGTTTGGATAAAGTCGAAAGTAGCGGCTACGAG.

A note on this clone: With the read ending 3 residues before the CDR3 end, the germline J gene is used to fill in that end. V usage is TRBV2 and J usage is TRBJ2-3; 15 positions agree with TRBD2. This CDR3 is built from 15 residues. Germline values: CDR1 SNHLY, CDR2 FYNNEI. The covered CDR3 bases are TGTGCCAGCAGTGGGACTAGCGGGGGGGCTAAGACG. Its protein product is CASSGTSGGAKT. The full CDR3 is CASSGTSGGAKTQYF.

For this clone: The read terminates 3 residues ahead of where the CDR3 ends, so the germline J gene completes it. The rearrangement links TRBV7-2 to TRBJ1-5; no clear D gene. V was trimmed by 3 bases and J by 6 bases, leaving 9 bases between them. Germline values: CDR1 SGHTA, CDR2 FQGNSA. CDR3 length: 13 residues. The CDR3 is CASSLYVRQPQHF. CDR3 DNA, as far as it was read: TGTGCCAGCAGCTTGTATGTGCGTCAGCCC.

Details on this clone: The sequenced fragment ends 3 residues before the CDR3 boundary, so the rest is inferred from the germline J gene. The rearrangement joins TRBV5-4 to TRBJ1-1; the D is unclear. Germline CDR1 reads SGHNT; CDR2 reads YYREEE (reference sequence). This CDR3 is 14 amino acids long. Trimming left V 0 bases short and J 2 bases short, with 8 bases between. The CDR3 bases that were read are TGTGCCAGCAGCTTGGATACGGTAAACACTGAA. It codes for CASSLDTVNTE. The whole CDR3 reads CASSLDTVNTEAFF.

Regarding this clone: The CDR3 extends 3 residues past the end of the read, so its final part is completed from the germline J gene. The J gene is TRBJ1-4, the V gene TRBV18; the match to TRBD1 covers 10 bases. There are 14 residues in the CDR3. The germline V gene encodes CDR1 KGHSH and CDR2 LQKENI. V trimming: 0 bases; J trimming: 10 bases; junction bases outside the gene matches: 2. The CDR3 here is CASSPPDRGGKLFF. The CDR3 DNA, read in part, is TGTGCCAGCTCACCACCGGACAGGGGGGGAAAA.

The CDR3 sequence is CASSIERGATGELFF. The DNA read from the CDR3 is TGTGCCAGTAGTATAGAACGGGGGGCGACCGGGGAG. The chain recombines TRBV19 with TRBJ2-2; D might be TRBD2 (7 bases). The sequence runs out 3 residues before the end of the CDR3; the remainder is reconstructed from the germline J gene. Trimming took off 0 bases at V and 5 bases at J, with 10 bases between the two ends. Germline V lookup: CDR1 LNHDA, CDR2 SQIVND (reference sequence). The CDR3 has 15 residues.

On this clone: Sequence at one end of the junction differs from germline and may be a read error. CDR3 DNA, as far as it was read: TGCGCCAGCAGCCCCGGGACAGCTGGGAACACC. It codes for CASSPGTAGNT. The full CDR3 is CASSPGTAGNTIYF. The chain employs TRBV5-1 and TRBJ1-3; the match to TRBD1 covers 7 bases. The read comes to an end 3 residues before the CDR3 does, leaving the germline J gene to fill in the end. The CDR3 is 14 amino acids. Germline values: CDR1 SGHRS, CDR2 YFSETQ.

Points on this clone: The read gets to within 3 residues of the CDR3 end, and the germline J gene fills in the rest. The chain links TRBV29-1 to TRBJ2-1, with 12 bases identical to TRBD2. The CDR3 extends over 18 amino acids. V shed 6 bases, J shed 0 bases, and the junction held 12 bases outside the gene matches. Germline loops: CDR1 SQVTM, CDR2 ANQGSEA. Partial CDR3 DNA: TGCAGCGTAGTCGGACTAGCGGGGACTCTGAGCTCCTACAATGAG. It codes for CSVVGLAGTLSSYNE. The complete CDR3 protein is CSVVGLAGTLSSYNEQFF.

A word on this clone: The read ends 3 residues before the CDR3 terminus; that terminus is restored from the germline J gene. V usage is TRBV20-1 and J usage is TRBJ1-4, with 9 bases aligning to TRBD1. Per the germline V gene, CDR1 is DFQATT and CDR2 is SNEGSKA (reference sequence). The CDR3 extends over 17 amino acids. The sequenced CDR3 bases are TGCAGTGCTAGAGATTCCGTATTCGGACAGGGGAATTCACCA. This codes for CSARDSVFGQGNSP. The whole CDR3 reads CSARDSVFGQGNSPLFF.

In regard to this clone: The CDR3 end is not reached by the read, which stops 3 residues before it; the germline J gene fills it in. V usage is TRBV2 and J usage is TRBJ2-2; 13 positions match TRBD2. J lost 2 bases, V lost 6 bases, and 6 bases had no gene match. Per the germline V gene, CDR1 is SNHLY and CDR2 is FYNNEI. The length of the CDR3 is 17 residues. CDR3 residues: CASSEQGLAGNTGELFF. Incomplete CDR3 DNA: TGTGCCAGCAGCGAACAGGGACTAGCGGGAAACACCGGGGAG. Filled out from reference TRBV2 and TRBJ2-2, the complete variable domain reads EPEVTQTPSHQVTQMGQEVILRCVPISNHLYFYWYRQILGQKVEFLVSFYNNEISEKSEIFDDQFSVERPDGSNFTLKIRSTKLEDSAMYFCASSEQGLAGNTGELFFGEGSRLTVL.

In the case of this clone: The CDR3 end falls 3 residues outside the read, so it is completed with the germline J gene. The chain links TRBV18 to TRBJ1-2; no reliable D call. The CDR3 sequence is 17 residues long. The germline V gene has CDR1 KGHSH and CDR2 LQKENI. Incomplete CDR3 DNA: TGTGCCAGCTCACCAGGATATGGCGGGAGGATATACAATGAC. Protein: CASSPGYGGRIYND. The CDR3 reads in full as CASSPGYGGRIYNDYTF.

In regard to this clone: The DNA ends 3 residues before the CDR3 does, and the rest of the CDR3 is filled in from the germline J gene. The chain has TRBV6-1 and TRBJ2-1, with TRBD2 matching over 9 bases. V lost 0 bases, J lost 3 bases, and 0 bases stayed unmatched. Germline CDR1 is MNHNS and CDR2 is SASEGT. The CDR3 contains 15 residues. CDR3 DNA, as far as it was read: TGTGCCAGCAGTGAAGCGCGGGGGGGCTACAATGAG. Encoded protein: CASSEARGGYNE. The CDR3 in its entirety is CASSEARGGYNEQFF.

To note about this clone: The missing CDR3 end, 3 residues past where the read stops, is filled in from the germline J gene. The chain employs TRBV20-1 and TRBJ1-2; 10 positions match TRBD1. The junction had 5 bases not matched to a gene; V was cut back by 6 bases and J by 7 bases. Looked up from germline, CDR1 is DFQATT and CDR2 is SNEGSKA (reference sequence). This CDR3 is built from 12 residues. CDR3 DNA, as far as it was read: TGCAGTGCCATGACAGGGGGCGGTGGC. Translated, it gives CSAMTGGGG. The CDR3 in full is CSAMTGGGGYTF.

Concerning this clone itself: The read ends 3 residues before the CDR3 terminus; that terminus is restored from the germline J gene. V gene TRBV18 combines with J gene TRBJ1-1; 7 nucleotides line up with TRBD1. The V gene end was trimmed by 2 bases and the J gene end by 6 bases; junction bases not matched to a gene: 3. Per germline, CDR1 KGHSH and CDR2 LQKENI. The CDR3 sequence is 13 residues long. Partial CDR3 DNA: TGTGCCAGCTCACCAGGGGACAGACCTGAA. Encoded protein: CASSPGDRPE. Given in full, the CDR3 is CASSPGDRPEAFF. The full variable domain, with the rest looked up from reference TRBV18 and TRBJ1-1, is NAGVMQNPRHLVRRRGQEARLRCSPMKGHSHVYWYRQLPEEGLKFMVYLQKENIIDESGMPKERFSAEFPKEGPSILRIQQVVRGDSAAYFCASSPGDRPEAFFGQGTRLTVV.